This T cell receptor beta chain was captured by sequencing in a study of cytotoxic CD8 clonotypes in ibrutinib-treated CLL (dated by TCRdb to about 2021). Study-level background: The cohort was composed of some twelve relapsed/refractory and about 15 treatment-naive patients; IGHV unmutated status was identified in 17 patients. Responses were partial in roughly 25 patients and complete in 2; after median approximately 69 months follow-up, roughly 14 stayed in remission and some twelve progressed. Response samples were obtained after a median of 12 months of treatment, with a range of about 6 to 36 months. On average, each sample yielded 250,000 to 300,000 productive templates and tens of thousands of productive rearrangements. Longitudinal samples were available for about 30% of the roughly 86 trial participants. Cryopreserved peripheral blood mononuclear cells were collected at three points: before therapy, at response, and at either sustained remission or disease progression. Every sample from remission and from progressive disease was obtained while the patients were still on ibrutinib.

With regard to this clone: What this receptor recognizes is not known. One base away there is no much larger clone; base qualities are not given.

The time point label here, explained by the study, means: approximately eleven months on ibrutinib. For TCR beta library preparation, about 2.1 micrograms of genomic DNA were extracted from the cryopreserved PBMCs. Longitudinal blood samples from CLL patients receiving ibrutinib monotherapy were subjected to high-throughput TCR beta sequencing. The patients were enrolled in a single-center, open-label phase 2 trial of ibrutinib monotherapy. The goal of deep resolution MiSeq sequencing was a depth between 1 in 1 million and 1 in 200,000 T cells, and coverage averaged 10x per clonotype. The immunoSEQ hsTCRB Kit was used to generate TCR beta libraries. The study's own analysis went as follows. The data were analyzed with ImmunoSEQ Analyzer and ImmunoSEQ Data Assistant, and V, D and J gene assignments followed IMGT definitions. Clonality, which ranges from 0 to 1, was calculated as one minus the normalized Shannon entropy of productive rearrangement frequencies. Public clonotype analysis was restricted to overrepresented clonotypes comprising at least 0.05% of each patient's repertoire. Around 12 age-matched healthy donor repertoires from immuneACCESS were used as controls for clonality. TCRdb provides this immuneACCESS table in a form limited to in-frame rearrangements. Some clones are lacking; in checked studies, under half of them reflect an unresolved V gene, and why the rest are absent is not known. V and J calls and clone size are copied from that table; D and trimming were computed from the DNA. The sample table shows about 140,000 clones, and approximately 90% are seen once. About a tenth of the sample belongs to the ten largest clones.

Overall study results and their limits: Public clonotypes were rare and either shrank or stayed stable during treatment, and the rise in clonality at ibrutinib response reflected expansion of private clonotypes. Clonality rose at ibrutinib response, remained stable during sustained remission, and dropped back toward baseline at progression. Sampling times were not matched between patients in sustained remission and patients whose disease was progressing, and lymph node repertoires were not examined. At baseline, clonality was higher than in age-matched healthy donors and showed a strong correlation with circulating CD8+ T-cell counts.

This sequence originates from a human donor with chronic lymphocytic leukemia. The sample consisted of PBMCs, taken after 12 months of ibrutinib treatment.

The sequenced DNA is TGTGCCAGCAGTTCCCTACCGGGACTAGCGGGGACAAGTGAAGATACGCAGTATTTT. Translated, it gives CASSSLPGLAGTSEDTQYF. This chain is built from TRBV27 and TRBJ2-3; TRBD2 lines up with 13 middle nucleotides. There are 19 amino acids in the CDR3, from cysteine to phenylalanine inclusive. The entry retains the CDR3 DNA only, 57 bases that are in frame from base 1. At the junction V is shortened by 4 bases and J by 5 bases; bases outside the gene matches: 15. The germline V gene (reference sequence) provides CDR1 MNHEY and CDR2 SMNVEV.